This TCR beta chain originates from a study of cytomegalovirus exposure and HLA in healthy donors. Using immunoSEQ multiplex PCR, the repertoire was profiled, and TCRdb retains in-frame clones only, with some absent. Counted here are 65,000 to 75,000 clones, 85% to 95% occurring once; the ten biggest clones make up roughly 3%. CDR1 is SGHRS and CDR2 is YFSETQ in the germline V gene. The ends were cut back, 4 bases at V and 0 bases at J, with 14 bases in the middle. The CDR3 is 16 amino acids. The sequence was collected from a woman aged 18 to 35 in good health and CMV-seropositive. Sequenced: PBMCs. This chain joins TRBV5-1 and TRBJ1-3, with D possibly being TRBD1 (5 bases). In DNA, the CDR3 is TGCGCCAGCAGCATTCGCGGGGGGAGCTCTGGAAACACCATATATTTT. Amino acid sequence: CASSIRGGSSGNTIYF. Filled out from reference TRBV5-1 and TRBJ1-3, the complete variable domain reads KAGVTQTPRYLIKTRGQQVTLSCSPISGHRSVSWYQQTPGQGLQFLFEYFSETQRNKGNFPGRFSGRQFSNSRSEMNVSTLELGDSALYLCASSIRGGSSGNTIYFGEGSWLTVV.